One and the same sample provided the 5 T cell receptor beta chains below, sequenced in a study of identical twins. TCRdb used MiXCR to reprocess the 5' RACE reads, holding one entry per CDR3 protein. The sample has under 250,000 distinct CDR3 sequences, 6% to 8% seen once. The data also belong to a second study, concerning yellow fever vaccine responses in identical twins.

The specimen sequenced was CD8+ T cells sorted from blood. The receptor source for this set is a woman aged 18-29 years in good health.

The V gene is TRBV10-1, the J gene TRBJ2-2, with 10 nucleotides matching TRBD1. There are 15 residues in the CDR3. Germline V CDR1 and CDR2: WNHNN, SYGVQD (reference sequence). Germline trimming cut 6 bases from V and 6 bases from J; bases unmatched to any gene: 7. The CDR3 loop reads CASRSGTGDAGELFF. The CDR3 coding sequence is TGCGCCAGCAGAAGCGGGACAGGGGATGCCGGGGAGCTGTTTTTT.

This clonotype came up many times. This sequence joins TRBV2 and TRBJ1-2; 8 bases are a match to TRBD1. CDR1 is SNHLY and CDR2 is FYNNEI in the germline V gene. V gave up 4 bases and J gave up 14 bases; unmatched junction bases: 18. The CDR3 is 15 amino acids. This CDR3 reads CASSGDRTGIPMGTF. Written as DNA, the CDR3 is TGTGCCAGCAGTGGGGATCGGACAGGGATTCCTATGGGGACCTTC.

There are a few counts of this clonotype. The CDR3: CASSFSLPGQAAYEQYF. In nucleotides, the CDR3 is TGTGCCAGCAGTTTTTCGCTCCCCGGACAGGCCGCCTACGAGCAGTACTTC. The V and J genes are TRBV28 and TRBJ2-7; TRBD1 matches 7 bases. The CDR3 has 17 amino acids. Germline CDR1 reads MDHEN; CDR2 reads SYDVKM. Losses at the gene ends were 3 bases for V and 2 bases for J; bases not matched to a gene: 13.

This clonotype was recorded at least ten times. The J gene is TRBJ2-1, the V gene TRBV12-3 or TRBV12-4; perhaps TRBD1 as D (5 bases). V shed 5 bases and J shed 5 bases, with 19 bases lying between them. This CDR3 is 16 amino acids long. The CDR3 DNA is TGTGCCAGCAGTCTAGGGCGGACCGAACAGGACAATGAGCAGTTCTTC. Translation: CASSLGRTEQDNEQFF.

V is TRBV12-3 or TRBV12-4 and J is TRBJ2-2; D may be TRBD1 (6 bases). Trimming took off 7 bases at V and 7 bases at J, with 10 bases between the two ends. The CDR3 loop spans 12 amino acids. The CDR3 sequence: CASTPGVGELFF. The CDR3, as DNA: TGTGCCAGCACCCCAGGGGTCGGGGAGCTGTTTTTT.